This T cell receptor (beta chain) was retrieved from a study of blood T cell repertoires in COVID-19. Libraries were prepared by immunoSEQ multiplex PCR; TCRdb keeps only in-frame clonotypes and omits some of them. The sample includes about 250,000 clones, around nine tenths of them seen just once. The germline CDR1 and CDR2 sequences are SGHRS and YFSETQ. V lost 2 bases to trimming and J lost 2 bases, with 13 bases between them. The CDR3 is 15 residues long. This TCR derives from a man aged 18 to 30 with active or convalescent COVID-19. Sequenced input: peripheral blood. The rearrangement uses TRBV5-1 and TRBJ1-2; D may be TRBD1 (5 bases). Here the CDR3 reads CASSFRDPVNYGYTF. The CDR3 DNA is TGCGCCAGCAGCTTCAGGGATCCGGTAAACTATGGCTACACCTTC. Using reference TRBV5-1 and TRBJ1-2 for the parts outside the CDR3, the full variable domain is KAGVTQTPRYLIKTRGQQVTLSCSPISGHRSVSWYQQTPGQGLQFLFEYFSETQRNKGNFPGRFSGRQFSNSRSEMNVSTLELGDSALYLCASSFRDPVNYGYTFGSGTRLTVV.